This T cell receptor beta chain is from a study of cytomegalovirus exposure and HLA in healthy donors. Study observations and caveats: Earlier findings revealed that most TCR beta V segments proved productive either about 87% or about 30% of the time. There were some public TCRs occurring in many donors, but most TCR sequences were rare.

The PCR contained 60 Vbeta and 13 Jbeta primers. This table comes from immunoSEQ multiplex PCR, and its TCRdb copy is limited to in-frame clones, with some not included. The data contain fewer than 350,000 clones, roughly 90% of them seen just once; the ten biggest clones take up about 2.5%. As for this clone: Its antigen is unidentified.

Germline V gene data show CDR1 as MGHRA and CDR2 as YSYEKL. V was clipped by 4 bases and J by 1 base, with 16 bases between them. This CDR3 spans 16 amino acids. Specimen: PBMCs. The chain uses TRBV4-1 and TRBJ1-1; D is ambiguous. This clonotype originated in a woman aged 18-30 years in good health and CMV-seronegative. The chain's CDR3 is CASSRSPSNTNTEAFF. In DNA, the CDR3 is TGCGCCAGCAGCCGGAGCCCCTCTAACACGAACACTGAAGCTTTCTTT.